The rows below give T cell receptor beta chains drawn from one sample of a study of blood T cell repertoires in COVID-19. Some clones are missing from TCRdb's copy, which holds only in-frame ones; the method was immunoSEQ multiplex PCR. The sample consists of under 400,000 clones, 85% to 90% of them appearing once. What was sequenced was PBMCs or T cells enriched from blood (not recorded which). All receptors derive from a woman aged 25 to 39 who had been exposed to COVID-19. Each CDR3 is given with its conserved first and last residue. The D gene is left open where the match is weak. Clone size is stated in some rows and not others, as once, few, many or a class when expanded.

D gene,J gene,V gene,clone size,CDR3 protein
NA,TRBJ2-1,TRBV5-1,NA,CASSATGIAYNEQFF
NA,TRBJ2-7,TRBV19,NA,CASSQDKSYEQYF
NA,TRBJ1-1,TRBV7-9,NA,CASSSLGRGTEAFF
NA,TRBJ1-3,TRBV4-1,once,CASSQDSGNTIYF
NA,TRBJ1-2,TRBV9,NA,CASSQVGEGGYGYTF
NA,TRBJ2-5,TRBV5-1,NA,CASSLLARQETQYF
TRBD1,TRBJ1-1,TRBV6-2/TRBV6-3,NA,CASSRSSFQGQGATFF
NA,TRBJ1-1,TRBV5-1,NA,CASSLVGSAQNTEAFF
NA,TRBJ2-7,TRBV5-1,NA,CASSLLAGLDFSYEQYF
NA,TRBJ1-5,TRBV9,NA,CASSAHTGQPQHF
NA,TRBJ1-2,TRBV6-6,NA,CASSYVSGLNYGYTF
TRBD1,TRBJ1-1,TRBV14,once,CASSLTGVGTEAFF
NA,TRBJ1-5,TRBV4-1,NA,CATSLGERDQPQHF
NA,TRBJ1-4,TRBV9,NA,CASSGGATNEKLFF
TRBD1,TRBJ2-7,TRBV7-3,once,CASSFLTGGEQYF
NA,TRBJ1-2,TRBV7-8,NA,CASSPQGALVGGYTF
NA,TRBJ1-2,TRBV6-5,NA,CASSYVLRGGYTF
TRBD1,TRBJ1-2,TRBV28,NA,CASSLTGTGTGYTF
TRBD2,TRBJ2-5,TRBV3-1/TRBV3-2,NA,CASSRAGVRETQYF
NA,TRBJ2-5,TRBV6-5,once,CASGGAGPQETQYF
NA,TRBJ2-3,TRBV6-5,NA,CASNSGFNTDTQYF
TRBD2,TRBJ2-5,TRBV12-5,NA,CASGQFGLAEETQYF
TRBD2,TRBJ2-5,TRBV7-9,NA,CASSFPSGNQETQYF
TRBD1,TRBJ1-5,TRBV10-3,NA,CAIKPGQGNQPQHF
NA,TRBJ2-7,TRBV14,NA,CASSHRRASYEQYF
TRBD1,TRBJ1-5,TRBV29-1,few,CSVLQGTGDQPQHF
TRBD2,TRBJ2-7,TRBV12-3/TRBV12-4,NA,CASSLGTSYEQYF
TRBD2,TRBJ2-1,TRBV10-2,few,CASRLAGVNEQFF
NA,TRBJ2-7,TRBV19,NA,CASSRYGGPSSYEQYF
NA,TRBJ2-1,TRBV27,NA,CASIGSSYNEQFF
TRBD1,TRBJ2-7,TRBV28,NA,CASTQPGQGYEQYF
TRBD1,TRBJ2-2,TRBV23-1,NA,CASSQSPGTGGIHGELFF
TRBD1,TRBJ1-5,TRBV19,NA,CASSKIETGEGQPQHF
TRBD1,TRBJ1-3,TRBV5-5,NA,CASSFGTVVGNTIYF
NA,TRBJ2-7,TRBV12-5,NA,CASGLLRAAPYEQYF
NA,TRBJ1-5,TRBV12-3/TRBV12-4,NA,CASSFRDRQPQHF
TRBD2,TRBJ2-1,TRBV9,NA,CASSLSGRARNEQFF
NA,TRBJ2-2,TRBV5-1,NA,CASSYGSPNTGELFF
TRBD1,TRBJ1-5,TRBV12-5,few,CASGPGQGDNQPQHF
TRBD1,TRBJ1-6,TRBV7-8,NA,CASSLGPGQNNSPLHF
TRBD1,TRBJ1-4,TRBV28,few,CASSQNRDRAGKLFF
TRBD2,TRBJ2-1,TRBV18,NA,CASSPGTSGLDEQFF
TRBD1,TRBJ1-6,TRBV9,once,CASSALGTDPGRNSPLHF
TRBD1,TRBJ1-6,TRBV10-2,once,CASSAAGGFGSPLHF
NA,TRBJ1-5,TRBV18,once,CASSAVYSNQPQHF
TRBD1,TRBJ2-5,TRBV5-1,NA,CASSLRDRARRETQYF
NA,TRBJ1-2,TRBV29-1,NA,CRGDSNYGYTF
TRBD2,TRBJ2-3,TRBV19,NA,CASSIAGGADTQYF
TRBD2,TRBJ2-3,TRBV6-1,NA,CASSEPRTSWGTDTQYF
NA,TRBJ1-3,TRBV29-1,NA,CSVMTGSSGNTIYF
NA,TRBJ2-3,TRBV28,NA,CASSLHLIDTQYF
TRBD1,TRBJ2-7,TRBV7-9,NA,CAYPGQGAGEQYF
NA,TRBJ2-2,TRBV7-9,once,CASSFLDSRTGELFF